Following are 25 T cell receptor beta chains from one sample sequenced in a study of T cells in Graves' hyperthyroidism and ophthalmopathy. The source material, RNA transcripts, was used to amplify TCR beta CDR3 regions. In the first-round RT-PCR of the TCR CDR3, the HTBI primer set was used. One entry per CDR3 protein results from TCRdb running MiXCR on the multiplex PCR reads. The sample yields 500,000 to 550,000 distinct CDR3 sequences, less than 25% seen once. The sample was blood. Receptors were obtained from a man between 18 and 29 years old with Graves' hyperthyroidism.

CDR3 sequence: CASSMGGPNTEAFF. DNA of the CDR3: TGTGCCAGTAGTATGGGTGGGCCGAACACTGAAGCTTTCTTT. The chain links TRBV19 to TRBJ1-1, with D hard to call. The CDR3 spans 14 residues. Germline CDR1 is LNHDA and CDR2 is SQIVND (reference sequence). V lost 3 bases and J 1 base, leaving 9 bases between the germline ends.

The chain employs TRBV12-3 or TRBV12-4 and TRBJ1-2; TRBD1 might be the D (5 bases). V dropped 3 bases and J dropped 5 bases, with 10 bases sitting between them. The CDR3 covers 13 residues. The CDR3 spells CASSFEGKYGYTF. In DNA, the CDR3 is TGTGCCAGCAGTTTTGAGGGGAAGTATGGCTACACCTTC.

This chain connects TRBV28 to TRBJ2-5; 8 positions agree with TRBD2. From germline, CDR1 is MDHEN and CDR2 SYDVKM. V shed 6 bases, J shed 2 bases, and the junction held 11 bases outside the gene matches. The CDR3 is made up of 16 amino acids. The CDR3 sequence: CASSPLAGDKQETQYF. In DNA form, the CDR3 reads TGTGCCAGCAGCCCTCTAGCGGGCGATAAACAAGAGACCCAGTACTTC.

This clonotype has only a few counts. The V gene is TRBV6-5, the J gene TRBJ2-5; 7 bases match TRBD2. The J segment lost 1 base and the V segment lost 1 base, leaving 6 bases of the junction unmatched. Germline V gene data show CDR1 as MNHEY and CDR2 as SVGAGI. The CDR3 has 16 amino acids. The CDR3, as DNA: TGTGCCAGCAGTTACTGGTTGGGGGGGGTCCAAGAGACCCAGTACTTC. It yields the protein CASSYWLGGVQETQYF.

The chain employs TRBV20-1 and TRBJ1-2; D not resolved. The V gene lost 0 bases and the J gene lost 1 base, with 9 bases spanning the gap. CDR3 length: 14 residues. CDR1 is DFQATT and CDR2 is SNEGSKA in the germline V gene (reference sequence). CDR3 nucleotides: TGCAGTGCTAGAGATCTAGGGCTTAACTATGGCTACACCTTC. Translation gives CSARDLGLNYGYTF.

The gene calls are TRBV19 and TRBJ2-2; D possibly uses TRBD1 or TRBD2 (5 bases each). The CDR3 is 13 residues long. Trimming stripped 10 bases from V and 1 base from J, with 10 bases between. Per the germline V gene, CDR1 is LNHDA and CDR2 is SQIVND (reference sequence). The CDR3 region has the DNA TGTGCCACCCCGGGACGGAACACCGGGGAGCTGTTTTTT. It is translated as CATPGRNTGELFF.

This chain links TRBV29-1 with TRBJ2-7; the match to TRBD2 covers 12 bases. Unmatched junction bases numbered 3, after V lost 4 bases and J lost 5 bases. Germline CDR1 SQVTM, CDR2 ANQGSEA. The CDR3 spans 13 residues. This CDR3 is CSVAWTSGNEQYF. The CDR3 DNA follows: TGCAGCGTTGCCTGGACTAGCGGGAACGAGCAGTACTTC.

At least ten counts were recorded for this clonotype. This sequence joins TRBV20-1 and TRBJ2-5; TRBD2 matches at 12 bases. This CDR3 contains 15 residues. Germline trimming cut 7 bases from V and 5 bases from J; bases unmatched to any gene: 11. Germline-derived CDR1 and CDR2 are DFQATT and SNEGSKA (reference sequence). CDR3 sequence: CSGRGLAGGHETQYF. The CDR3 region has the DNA TGCAGTGGGAGGGGGCTAGCGGGGGGGCATGAGACCCAGTACTTC.

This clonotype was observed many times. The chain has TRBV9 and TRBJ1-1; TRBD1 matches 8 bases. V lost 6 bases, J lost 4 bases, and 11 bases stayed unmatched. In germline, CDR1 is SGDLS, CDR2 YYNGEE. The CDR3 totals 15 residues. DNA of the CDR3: TGTGCCAGCACCCGTTTGGGGACAGGAGGCACTGAAGCTTTCTTT. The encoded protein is CASTRLGTGGTEAFF.

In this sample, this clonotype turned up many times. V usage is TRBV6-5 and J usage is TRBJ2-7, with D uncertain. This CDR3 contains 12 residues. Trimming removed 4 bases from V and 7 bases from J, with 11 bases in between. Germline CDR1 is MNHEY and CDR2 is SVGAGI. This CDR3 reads CASSSLGEEQYF. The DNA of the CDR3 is TGTGCCAGCAGTTCCCTCGGCGAGGAGCAGTACTTC.

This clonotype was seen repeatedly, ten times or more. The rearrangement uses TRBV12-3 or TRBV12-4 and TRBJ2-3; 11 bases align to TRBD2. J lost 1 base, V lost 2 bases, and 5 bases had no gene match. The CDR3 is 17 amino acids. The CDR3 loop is CASSLIAGGARTDTQYF. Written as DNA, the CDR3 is TGTGCCAGCAGTTTAATAGCGGGGGGGGCTCGCACAGATACGCAGTATTTT.

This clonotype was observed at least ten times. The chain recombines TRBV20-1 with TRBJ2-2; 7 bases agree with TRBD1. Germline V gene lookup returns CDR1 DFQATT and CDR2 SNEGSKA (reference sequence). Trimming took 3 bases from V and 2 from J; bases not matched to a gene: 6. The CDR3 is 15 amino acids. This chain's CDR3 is CSASKTGLNTGELFF. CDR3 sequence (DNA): TGCAGTGCTAGCAAGACAGGGCTTAACACCGGGGAGCTGTTTTTT.

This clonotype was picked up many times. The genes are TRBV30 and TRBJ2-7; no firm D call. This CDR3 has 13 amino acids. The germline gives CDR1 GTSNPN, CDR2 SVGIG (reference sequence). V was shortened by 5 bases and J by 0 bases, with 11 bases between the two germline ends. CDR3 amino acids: CAWGQDSSYEQYF. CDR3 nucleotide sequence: TGTGCCTGGGGGCAGGATAGCTCCTACGAGCAGTACTTC.

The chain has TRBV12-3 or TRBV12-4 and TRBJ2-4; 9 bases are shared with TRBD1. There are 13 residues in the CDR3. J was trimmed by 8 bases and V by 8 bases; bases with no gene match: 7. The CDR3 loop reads CASQYRGRDIQYF. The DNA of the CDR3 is TGTGCCAGCCAATACAGGGGGCGTGACATTCAGTACTTC.

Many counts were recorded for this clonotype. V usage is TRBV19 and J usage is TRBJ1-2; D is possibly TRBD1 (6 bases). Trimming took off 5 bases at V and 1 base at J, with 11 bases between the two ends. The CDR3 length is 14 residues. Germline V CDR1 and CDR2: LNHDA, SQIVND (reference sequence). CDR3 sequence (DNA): TGTGCCAGTAGTTCTCGGGACAATAACTATGGCTACACCTTC. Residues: CASSSRDNNYGYTF.

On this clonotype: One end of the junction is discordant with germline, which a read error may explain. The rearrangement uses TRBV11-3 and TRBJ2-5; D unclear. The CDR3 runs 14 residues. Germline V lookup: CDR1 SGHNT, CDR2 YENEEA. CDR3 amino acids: CASSLDRYQETKYF. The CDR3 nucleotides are TGTGCCAGCAGCTTAGACAGATACCAAGAGACCAAGTACTTC. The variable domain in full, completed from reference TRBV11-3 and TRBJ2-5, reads EAGVVQSPRYKIIEKKQPVAFWCNPISGHNTLYWYLQNLGQGPELLIRYENEEAVDDSQLPKDRFSAERLKGVDSTLKIQPAELGDSAVYLCASSLDRYQETKYFGPGTRLLVL.

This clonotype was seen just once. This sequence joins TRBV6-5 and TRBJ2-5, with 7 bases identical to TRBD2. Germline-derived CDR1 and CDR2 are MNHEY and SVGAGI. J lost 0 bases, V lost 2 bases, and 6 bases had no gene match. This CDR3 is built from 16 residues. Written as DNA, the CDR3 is TGTGCCAGCAGTTACGGCGGGGGACTGTACCAAGAGACCCAGTACTTC. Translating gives CASSYGGGLYQETQYF.

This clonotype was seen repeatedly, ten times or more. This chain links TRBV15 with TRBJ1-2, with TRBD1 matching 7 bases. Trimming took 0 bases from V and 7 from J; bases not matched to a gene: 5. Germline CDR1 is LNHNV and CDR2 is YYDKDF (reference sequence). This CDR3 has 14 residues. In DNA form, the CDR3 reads TGTGCCACCAGCAGAGATTGGGCAGGGGGTGGCTACACCTTC. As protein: CATSRDWAGGGYTF.

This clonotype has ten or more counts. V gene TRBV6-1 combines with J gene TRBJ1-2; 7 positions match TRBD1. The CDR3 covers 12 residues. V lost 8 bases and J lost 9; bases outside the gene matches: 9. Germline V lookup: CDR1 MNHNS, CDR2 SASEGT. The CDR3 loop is CASSPGGTSYTF. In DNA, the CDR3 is TGTGCCAGCTCCCCAGGGGGGACTAGCTACACCTTC.

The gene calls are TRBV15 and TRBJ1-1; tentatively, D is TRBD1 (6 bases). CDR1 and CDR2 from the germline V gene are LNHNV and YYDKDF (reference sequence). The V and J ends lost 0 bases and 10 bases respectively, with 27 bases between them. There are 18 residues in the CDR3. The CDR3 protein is CATSRDLGALSNKVGAFF. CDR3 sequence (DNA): TGTGCCACCAGCAGAGATCTGGGGGCCCTATCCAACAAAGTCGGAGCTTTCTTT. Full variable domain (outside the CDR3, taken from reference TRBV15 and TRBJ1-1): DAMVIQNPRYQVTQFGKPVTLSCSQTLNHNVMYWYQQKSSQAPKLLFHYYDKDFNNEADTPDNFQSRRPNTSFCFLDIRSPGLGDTAMYLCATSRDLGALSNKVGAFFGQGTRLTVV.

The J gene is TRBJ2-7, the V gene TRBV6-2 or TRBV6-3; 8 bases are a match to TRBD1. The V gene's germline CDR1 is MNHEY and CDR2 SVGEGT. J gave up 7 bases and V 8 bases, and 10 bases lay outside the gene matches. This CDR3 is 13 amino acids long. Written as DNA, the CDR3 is TGTGCCAGCGGCGTTCAGGGGGCGGGAGAGCAGTACTTC. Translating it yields CASGVQGAGEQYF.

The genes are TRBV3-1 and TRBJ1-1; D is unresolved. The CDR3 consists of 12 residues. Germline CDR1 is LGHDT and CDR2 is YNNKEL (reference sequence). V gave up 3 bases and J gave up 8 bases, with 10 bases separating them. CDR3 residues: CASSQGNSEAFF. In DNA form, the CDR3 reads TGTGCCAGCAGCCAGGGTAATTCCGAAGCTTTCTTT.

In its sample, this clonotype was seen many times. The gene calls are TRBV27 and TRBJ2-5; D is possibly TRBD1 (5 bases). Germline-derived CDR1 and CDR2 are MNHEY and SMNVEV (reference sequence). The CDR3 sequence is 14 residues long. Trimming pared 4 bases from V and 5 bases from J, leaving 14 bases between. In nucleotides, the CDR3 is TGTGCCAGCAGTTCAGCTTTCAAGGGGGAGACCCAGTACTTC. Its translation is CASSSAFKGETQYF.

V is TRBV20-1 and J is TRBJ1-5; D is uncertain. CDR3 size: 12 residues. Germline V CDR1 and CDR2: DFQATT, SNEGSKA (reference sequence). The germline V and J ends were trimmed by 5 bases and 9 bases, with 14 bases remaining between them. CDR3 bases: TGCAGTGCTCGGGCAGGCGGGCGGCCCCAGCATTTT. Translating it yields CSARAGGRPQHF.

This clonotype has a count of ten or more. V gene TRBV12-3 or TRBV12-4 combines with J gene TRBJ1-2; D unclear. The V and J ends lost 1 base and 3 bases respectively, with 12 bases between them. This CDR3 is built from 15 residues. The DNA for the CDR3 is TGTGCCAGCAGTTTAGGCGGCCCGCGAGACTATGGCTACACCTTC. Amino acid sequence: CASSLGGPRDYGYTF.